The 5 T cell receptor beta chains presented below share a single source sample, sequenced in a study of human T cells and chemical hapten exposure. TCRdb redid the calling of the RACE reads with MiXCR, one entry per CDR3 protein. The sample consists of about 120,000 distinct CDR3 sequences, around an eighth of them appearing once. Time point defined: patch test 1, 2 weeks after DPC sensitization. Specified treatment: therapeutic diphenylcyclopropenone sensitization with weekly scalp DPC. The sample in question was whole blood, obtained in connection with sensitization to the hapten diphenylcyclopropenone (DPC). The receptors come from a woman in her forties or fifties with alopecia areata. Some clones in this sample may be carry-over from other donors' samples.

This clonotype was seen a handful of times. The chain combines TRBV7-6 with TRBJ1-1, with no clear D. Trimming left V 0 bases short and J 8 bases short, with 13 bases between. The CDR3 totals 14 residues. Per the germline V gene, CDR1 is SGHVS and CDR2 is FNYEAQ. Here the CDR3 DNA reads TGTGCCAGCAGCTTAGCCCCGACGGAGAGGGAAGCTTTCTTT. The encoded protein is CASSLAPTEREAFF.

Notes on this clonotype: One end of the junction does not line up with germline, which may come from a read error. The rearrangement joins TRBV7-9 to TRBJ1-3; D unclear. Germline values: CDR1 SEHNR, CDR2 FQNEAQ (reference sequence). The CDR3 has 15 residues. This chain's CDR3 is CASSLDLLGANTTYF. The CDR3 DNA reads TGTGCCAGCAGCTTGGACCTTCTTGGAGCGAACACCACATATTTT. Looking up the rest from reference TRBV7-9 and TRBJ1-3 gives the full variable domain: DTGVSQNPRHKITKRGQNVTFRCDPISEHNRLYWYRQTLGQGPEFLTYFQNEAQLEKSRLLSDRFSAERPKGSFSTLEIQRTEQGDSAMYLCASSLDLLGANTTYFGEGSWLTVV.

This clonotype was detected only a few times. One junction end disagrees with the germline gene, perhaps due to a read error. The rearrangement uses TRBV12-3 or TRBV12-4 and TRBJ1-1, with 8 bases identical to TRBD1. The CDR3 is 12 amino acids. CDR3 nucleotides: TGTGCCAGCAGCTTGACAGGGGCTGAGGCTTTCTTT. This sequence encodes CASSLTGAEAFF.

This clonotype was detected ten times or more. The chain joins TRBV11-2 to TRBJ2-6, with no clear D. The length of the CDR3 is 14 residues. Between the trimmed V and J ends, which lost 3 bases and 1 base, there was a span of 4 bases. Per the germline V gene, CDR1 is SGHAT and CDR2 is FQNNGV. This chain's CDR3 is CASSFRSGANVLTF. The DNA of the CDR3 is TGTGCCAGCAGCTTCCGATCTGGGGCCAACGTCCTGACTTTC.

The V call is TRBV5-1, the J call TRBJ1-6; 7 bases fit TRBD1. Germline CDR1 SGHRS, CDR2 YFSETQ. The J segment lost 4 bases and the V segment lost 5 bases, leaving 9 bases of the junction unmatched. This CDR3 spans 16 amino acids. CDR3 in DNA: TGCGCCAGCAGTTTCGGACGACAGGGTTATAATTCACCCCTCCACTTT. Translating it yields CASSFGRQGYNSPLHF.